This is a list of T cell receptor beta chains from one sample in a study of neoadjuvant anti-PD-1 for oral cavity cancer. Using immunoSEQ multiplex PCR, the repertoire was profiled, and TCRdb retains in-frame clones only, with some absent. The sample has 9,800 or so clones, about 67% seen once. Sequencing was performed on PBMCs, taken after nivolumab (anti-PD-1) treatment. The receptors were gathered from a person aged 35-79 years with oral cavity squamous cell carcinoma. Each CDR3 is given with its conserved first and last residue. The D gene is left open where the match is weak. Size is omitted from some rows. Given values are once, few, many or a class for expanded clones.

TRBD1	.	TRBJ1-2	TRBV7-2	TGTGCCAGCAGCTTAGCGGGACCGGGAGGGGGCCATGGCTACACCTTC	CASSLAGPGGGHGYTF
.	.	TRBJ2-7	TRBV4-2	TGTGCCAGCAGCCGGGGGACGGAGGGGTTGAGCTCCTACGAGCAGTACTTC	CASSRGTEGLSSYEQYF
TRBD2	.	TRBJ2-1	TRBV19	TGTGCCAGTAGTGAACGGACTAGCGGGATCAATGAGCAGTTCTTC	CASSERTSGINEQFF
.	few	TRBJ1-5	TRBV25-1	TGTGCCAGCAGTGACAGCTATAGCAATCAGCCCCAGCATTTT	CASSDSYSNQPQHF
TRBD1	.	TRBJ1-1	TRBV27	TGTGCCAGCAGGACAGGGGTCCCGACAGAGAACACTGAAGCTTTCTTT	CASRTGVPTENTEAFF
.	.	TRBJ1-1	TRBV19	TGTGCCAGTAGTAAGGGGCGGAACACTGAAGCTTTCTTT	CASSKGRNTEAFF
TRBD2	.	TRBJ2-3	TRBV7-6	TGTGCCAGCAGCCCTAGCGGGAGGGGATTGGATACGCAGTATTTT	CASSPSGRGLDTQYF
TRBD2	.	TRBJ2-5	TRBV4-1	TGCGCCAGCAGCCAGGCGACTAGCGGGCTAACACAAGAGACCCAGTACTTC	CASSQATSGLTQETQYF
.	.	TRBJ1-1	TRBV5-6	TGTGCCAGCAGCTATCCCTTAAACACTGAAGCTTTCTTT	CASSYPLNTEAFF
.	few	TRBJ1-6	TRBV19	TGTGCCAGTAGAAGAGACATCCATAATTCACCCCTCCACTTT	CASRRDIHNSPLHF
.	.	TRBJ1-1	TRBV7-9	TGTGCCAGCAGGCAAACATCGAACACTGAAGCTTTCTTT	CASRQTSNTEAFF
.	.	TRBJ1-4	TRBV7-9	TGTGCCAGCAGCTCCAATTTACAGTCGCCTAATGAAAAACTGTTTTTT	CASSSNLQSPNEKLFF